This T cell receptor (beta chain) was obtained from a study of post-analysis software for immune sequencing data (dated by TCRdb to 2013 to 2016). As for the study more broadly: Recorded disease courses included relapsing-remitting, secondary progressive and progressive-relapsing multiple sclerosis, with some patients lacking subtype annotation. The patient repertoires were set against 10 or so previously published healthy control repertoires from donors whose ages ranged from roughly 6 to 25 years. A subset of samples was prepared in parallel using single-end sample barcoding, then pooled and co-amplified after Illumina adapter ligation. What the authors observed across the whole study: The control group was slightly older than the multiple sclerosis patient group. Roughly 5 TRBV segments, including TRBV5-6, TRBV5-1 and TRBV20-1, were significantly more frequent in patients than controls. Compared with controls, multiple sclerosis patients had significantly lower normalized Chao1 diversity, a finding suggesting substantial peripheral T-cell clonal expansion. When samples were clustered directly using the F measure, samples prepared in the same batch co-clustered strongly, which prompted a batch-effect correction.

Library method: PCR. The sequencing machine was an Illumina HiSeq 2500. Unique molecular identifiers were incorporated into TCR beta cDNA libraries to reduce PCR and sequencing biases. Approximately 500,000 cDNA molecules were obtained for every 1 to 10 million input T cells, so each molecule roughly corresponded to one T cell. The same protocol used for the earlier healthy control dataset was applied to prepare and sequence the patient libraries. Within a given batch, samples were prepared together, multiplexed and sequenced on the same HiSeq lane. As for how the authors treated the data: Raw barcoded reads were processed with MIGEC, and single-read molecular identifier groups were discarded before consensus assembly and CDR3 extraction. Clonotype tables were post-analysed with VDJtools, normalizing diversity by down-sampling all datasets to the smallest sample size. In repertoire overlap clustering, CDR3 amino acid sequences, but not nucleotide sequences, were matched to correct batch-related cross-sample contamination. TCRdb's own reprocessing of the public reads used fastp at Q25 and MiXCR and kept productive beta chains. Every distinct CDR3 protein forms one entry, paired with its most common genes and DNA. TCRdb assigned the V and J calls; the authors' analysis was not used. For this sample there are about 540,000 distinct CDR3 sequences; about a third appear just once. The ten largest make up under 7% of the sample.

To demonstrate the VDJtools post-analysis software, the study profiled TCR beta repertoires from the peripheral blood of some 13 young patients with multiple sclerosis. The patients with multiple sclerosis were children and adolescents between about 6 and 17 years of age. V gives up 0 bases and J gives up 3 bases, and the segment between their germline ends measures 12 bases. The germline V gene provides CDR1 SGHAT and CDR2 FQNNGV. The CDR3 sequence holds 15 residues, the cysteine and phenylalanine included. Of all the DNA, just the CDR3 is kept, 45 bases in frame from base 1. Concerning this clonotype itself: Its antigen is not yet known. No much larger clone exists at a distance of one base, and base qualities are not known.

Rearrangement joined TRBV11-2 to TRBJ2-7; the D gene assignment is ambiguous. The receptor comes from a girl under 18 with multiple sclerosis. Sequencing was performed on blood. The DNA is TGTGCCAGCAGCTTAGATCCTTTCCGTAACTACGAGCAGTACTTC. The translation is CASSLDPFRNYEQYF.